One sample yielded the 8 T cell receptor beta chains listed below, sequenced in a study of beta chain features in type 1 diabetes. Expressed TCRB transcripts were sequenced because the isolated RNA had all been reverse transcribed beforehand. Sequencing was performed with immunoSEQ multiplex PCR; in TCRdb, only in-frame clones are kept and a portion is missing. Altogether 330,000 or so clones are present, approximately 14% being singletons, with the ten largest covering 6.7%. The sample comprised central memory CD4+ T cells from blood. Every receptor here comes from a man between 25 and 39 years old in good health.

This clone has more than one count but fewer than ten. The V call is TRBV7-9, the J call TRBJ1-1; D remains unclear. V dropped 5 bases and J dropped 8 bases, with 12 bases sitting between them. The CDR3 contains 12 residues. Germline CDR1 is SEHNR and CDR2 is FQNEAQ (reference sequence). CDR3 region: CASSGSGSEAFF. The CDR3 nucleotides are TGTGCCAGCAGCGGGTCGGGGAGCGAAGCTTTCTTT.

This clone has only a few counts. This chain uses TRBV10-3 with TRBJ2-2, with D unresolved. V lost 2 bases and J 0 bases, leaving 10 bases between the germline ends. Germline values: CDR1 ENHRY, CDR2 SYGVKD. This CDR3 contains 16 residues. CDR3 in amino acids: CAISERVKPNTGELFF. CDR3 DNA: TGTGCCATCAGTGAGAGGGTTAAACCGAACACCGGGGAGCTGTTTTTT.

The table lists this clone with many counts. V is TRBV7-7 and J is TRBJ2-5; 11 nucleotides agree with TRBD2. Unmatched junction bases numbered 3, after V lost 5 bases and J lost 1 base. The CDR3 sequence is 15 residues long. The germline V gene has CDR1 SSHAT and CDR2 FNYEAQ (reference sequence). CDR3 residues: CASSTGLAGQETQYF. The CDR3 DNA reads as TGTGCCAGCAGCACTGGACTAGCGGGCCAAGAGACCCAGTACTTC.

The chain links TRBV19 to TRBJ2-3, with no clear D. The V end lost 3 bases, the J end lost 2 bases, and 6 bases lay between the germline ends. The CDR3 spans 13 residues. CDR1 and CDR2 (germline): LNHDA, SQIVND (reference sequence). CDR3 sequence: CASSIPYTDTQYF. In DNA, the CDR3 is TGTGCCAGTAGTATCCCTTACACAGATACGCAGTATTTT.

The chain links TRBV5-1 to TRBJ1-2; D gene uncertain. V was clipped by 2 bases and J by 1 base, with 6 bases between them. CDR1 is SGHRS and CDR2 is YFSETQ in the germline V gene. The CDR3 contains 13 residues. CDR3 nucleotide sequence: TGCGCCAGCAGCTTAAACCTTAACTATGGCTACACCTTC. Its protein is CASSLNLNYGYTF.

This clone came up a few times. The rearrangement uses TRBV11-2 and TRBJ1-1; no clear D gene. V dropped 0 bases and J dropped 13 bases, with 18 bases sitting between them. The CDR3 sequence is 14 residues long. Germline-derived CDR1 and CDR2 are SGHAT and FQNNGV. CDR3 nucleotides: TGTGCCAGCAGCTTAGACCTGTTAAGTAGCGACGGTTTCTTT. As protein: CASSLDLLSSDGFF.

This clone was counted at least ten times. This chain joins TRBV27 and TRBJ1-2; the D gene is possibly TRBD1 (5 bases). Germline CDR1 and CDR2: MNHEY and SMNVEV (reference sequence). The CDR3 is 12 amino acids. Deletions cut 0 bases from V and 7 bases from J, with 6 bases between. This CDR3 is CASSLSGTGYTF. The CDR3 region has the DNA TGTGCCAGCAGTTTATCTGGGACTGGCTACACCTTC.

This clone occurred a few times. The V call is TRBV6-6, the J call TRBJ2-1; TRBD1 matches at 9 bases. V trimming: 2 bases; J trimming: 7 bases; junction bases outside the gene matches: 9. CDR1 MNHNY and CDR2 SVGAGI come from the germline V gene (reference sequence). The CDR3 is made up of 16 amino acids. The CDR3 DNA follows: TGTGCCAGCAGTTACACAATAGCCGGGACAGGGAATGAGCAGTTCTTC. Protein sequence: CASSYTIAGTGNEQFF.